The sequence of this TCR beta chain was determined in a study of T cell responses to AZD1222 COVID-19 vaccine. Sequenced by immunoSEQ multiplex PCR; TCRdb stores in-frame clones only, minus some. The sample carries around 130,000 clones, roughly nine tenths recorded once. After removal of 4 bases from V and 5 bases from J, the junction contained 7 bases not matched to a gene. The CDR3 loop spans 15 amino acids. CDR1 SGHTA and CDR2 FQGTGA come from the germline V gene. Specimen: peripheral blood, collected on day 0 of AZD1222 vaccination. The clonotype comes from an adult in good health. The rearrangement links TRBV7-3 to TRBJ2-2, with 7 nucleotides matching TRBD2. The CDR3 DNA reads TGTGCCAGCAGCTCGACTAGCTGGCGGACCGGGGAGCTGTTTTTT. Amino acids: CASSSTSWRTGELFF.